A single sample gave rise to the 18 T cell receptor beta chains below, sequenced in a study of blood T cell repertoires in COVID-19. Clones were read by immunoSEQ multiplex PCR, and TCRdb kept only the in-frame ones, dropping some. The repertoire holds 180,000 or so clones, with roughly 90% as singletons. The sample taken for sequencing was peripheral blood. These receptors originate from a man in his forties with acute or convalescent COVID-19.

This clone was counted at least ten times. The chain couples TRBV30 to TRBJ1-2; the D is unclear. CDR1 GTSNPN and CDR2 SVGIG come from the germline V gene (reference sequence). Trimming left V 0 bases short and J 8 bases short, with 13 bases between. The CDR3 consists of 13 residues. CDR3 in DNA: TGTGCCTGGAGTGTAGTGGTCGCGGAGGGCTACACCTTC. This gives the protein CAWSVVVAEGYTF. Using reference TRBV30 and TRBJ1-2 for the parts outside the CDR3, the full variable domain is SQTIHQWPATLVQPVGSPLSLECTVEGTSNPNLYWYRQAAGRGLQLLFYSVGIGQISSEVPQNLSASRPQDRQFILSSKKLLLSDSGFYLCAWSVVVAEGYTFGSGTRLTVV.

This chain connects TRBV2 to TRBJ2-7, with 7 bases identical to TRBD1. Looked up from germline, CDR1 is SNHLY and CDR2 is FYNNEI. The CDR3 has 13 amino acids. Trimming removed 6 bases from V and 5 bases from J; junction bases left unmatched: 7. This CDR3 reads CASRGDRVHEQYF. The CDR3 region has the DNA TGTGCCAGCAGGGGCGACAGGGTCCACGAGCAGTACTTC.

CDR3 bases: TGTGCCAGCAGCTTAGATCGGGACAGAACCTACGAGCAGTACTTC. The encoded protein is CASSLDRDRTYEQYF. The chain is built from TRBV11-2 and TRBJ2-7; 7 bases fit TRBD1. In germline, CDR1 is SGHAT, CDR2 FQNNGV. CDR3 size: 15 residues. With 0 bases clipped from V and 2 bases from J, the junction kept 4 bases outside the gene matches. The whole variable domain, remainder taken from reference TRBV11-2 and TRBJ2-7, is EAGVAQSPRYKIIEKRQSVAFWCNPISGHATLYWYQQILGQGPKLLIQFQNNGVVDDSQLPKDRFSAERLKGVDSTLKIQPAKLEDSAVYLCASSLDRDRTYEQYFGPGTRLTVT.

This clone was counted a single time. The chain couples TRBV7-3 to TRBJ2-1, with D possibly TRBD1 on 5 matching bases. V shed 1 base and J shed 4 bases, with 14 bases lying between them. CDR1 is SGHTA and CDR2 is FQGTGA in the germline V gene. The CDR3 runs 16 residues. The CDR3 region has the DNA TGTGCCAGCAGCTTAAAAGGATCAACAGGATACAATGAGCAGTTCTTC. Translation: CASSLKGSTGYNEQFF.

The chain combines TRBV7-9 with TRBJ1-6, with 7 bases matching TRBD1. This CDR3 is built from 15 residues. V was pared by 6 bases and J by 4 bases, with 6 bases of the junction left unmatched. The germline CDR1 and CDR2 sequences are SEHNR and FQNEAQ (reference sequence). Here the CDR3 DNA reads TGTGCCAGCAGTAAGACAGGGAGATATAATTCACCCCTCCACTTT. Translation: CASSKTGRYNSPLHF. Based on the CDR3 plus reference TRBV7-9 and TRBJ1-6, the full variable domain is DTGVSQNPRHKITKRGQNVTFRCDPISEHNRLYWYRQTLGQGPEFLTYFQNEAQLEKSRLLSDRFSAERPKGSFSTLEIQRTEQGDSAMYLCASSKTGRYNSPLHFGNGTRLTVT.

The chain couples TRBV19 to TRBJ1-2; D perhaps matches TRBD1 (6 bases). Germline V lookup: CDR1 LNHDA, CDR2 SQIVND (reference sequence). The CDR3 totals 15 residues. V lost 2 bases and J 2 bases, leaving 12 bases between the germline ends. The CDR3 loop reads CASSIRQQGNYGYTF. The CDR3 bases are TGTGCCAGTAGTATAAGGCAGCAGGGGAACTATGGCTACACCTTC. The variable domain in full, completed from reference TRBV19 and TRBJ1-2, reads DGGITQSPKYLFRKEGQNVTLSCEQNLNHDAMYWYRQDPGQGLRLIYYSQIVNDFQKGDIAEGYSVSREKKESFPLTVTSAQKNPTAFYLCASSIRQQGNYGYTFGSGTRLTVV.

Here the CDR3 reads CASSRRTGNTGGYTF. CDR3 sequence (DNA): TGTGCCAGCAGCAGACGGACAGGGAACACGGGTGGCTACACCTTC. This sequence joins TRBV5-8 and TRBJ1-2; 8 nucleotides align to TRBD1. The germline gives CDR1 SGHTS, CDR2 YDEGEE. J lost 7 bases, V lost 4 bases, and 12 bases had no gene match. CDR3 length: 15 amino acids.

The chain is built from TRBV7-2 and TRBJ1-5; D may be TRBD1 (6 bases). The CDR3 length is 14 residues. V lost 7 bases to trimming and J lost 6 bases, with 16 bases between them. Germline loops: CDR1 SGHTA, CDR2 FQGNSA. The CDR3 region has the DNA TGTGCCAGCACGGCAGGGAGGGGGGGTCAGCCCCAGCATTTT. Amino acids: CASTAGRGGQPQHF.

This clone has a single count. The V gene is TRBV6-1, the J gene TRBJ1-5; 10 positions agree with TRBD1. The CDR3 totals 18 residues. V dropped 4 bases and J dropped 6; count of bases not matched to a gene: 15. Germline V CDR1 and CDR2: MNHNS, SASEGT. CDR3: CASSGPTGGTVGRQPQHF. CDR3 sequence (DNA): TGTGCCAGCAGTGGACCGACAGGGGGCACAGTGGGTCGTCAGCCCCAGCATTTT.

The chain couples TRBV2 to TRBJ1-4; tentative D call: TRBD1 (6 bases). The length of the CDR3 is 14 residues. The germline V and J ends were trimmed by 6 bases and 5 bases, with 13 bases remaining between them. Germline V lookup: CDR1 SNHLY, CDR2 FYNNEI. The CDR3 nucleotides read TGTGCCAGCAGGGGAGACAGGTTAAATGAAAAACTGTTTTTT. Protein product: CASRGDRLNEKLFF.

The J gene is TRBJ1-4, the V gene TRBV4-3, with D perhaps matching TRBD1 (6 bases). The CDR3 is 18 amino acids. Deletions cut 1 base from V and 5 bases from J, with 20 bases between. Germline loops: CDR1 LGHNA, CDR2 YSLEER. DNA for the CDR3: TGCGCCAGCAGCCAAGGCACAGGGAAGGGGGATTTCAATGAAAAACTGTTTTTT. Residues: CASSQGTGKGDFNEKLFF.

The table lists this clone with a count of one. The chain has TRBV3-1 (or the pseudogene TRBV3-2) and TRBJ2-5, with 8 bases that match TRBD1. CDR3 length: 15 amino acids. Germline V gene data show CDR1 as LGHDT and CDR2 as YNNKEL (reference sequence). V dropped 0 bases and J dropped 5; count of bases not matched to a gene: 5. CDR3 loop: CASSQDGTGPETQYF. CDR3 DNA: TGTGCCAGCAGCCAAGATGGGACAGGCCCCGAGACCCAGTACTTC.

The chain's CDR3 is CAISPGQGFYNEQFF. The CDR3 nucleotides are TGTGCCATCAGCCCCGGACAGGGATTTTACAATGAGCAGTTCTTC. The genes are TRBV10-3 and TRBJ2-1; 8 bases align to TRBD1. CDR3 size: 15 residues. The V and J ends lost 6 bases and 4 bases, in that order; junction bases with no gene match: 8. Germline assignment: CDR1 ENHRY and CDR2 SYGVKD.

The chain recombines TRBV2 with TRBJ2-5, with D unresolved. V shed 4 bases and J shed 2 bases, with 8 bases lying between them. The CDR3 length is 13 residues. Germline CDR1 and CDR2: SNHLY and FYNNEI. The CDR3 loop is CASSGPGQETQYF. CDR3 in DNA: TGTGCCAGCAGTGGCCCAGGACAAGAGACCCAGTACTTC. Full variable domain (missing parts from reference TRBV2 and TRBJ2-5): EPEVTQTPSHQVTQMGQEVILRCVPISNHLYFYWYRQILGQKVEFLVSFYNNEISEKSEIFDDQFSVERPDGSNFTLKIRSTKLEDSAMYFCASSGPGQETQYFGPGTRLLVL.

This clone was detected only once. This CDR3 is CASREDRVQPQHF. CDR3 DNA sequence: TGTGCCAGCAGGGAGGACAGAGTGCAGCCCCAGCATTTT. The rearrangement links TRBV2 to TRBJ1-5; weak D call: TRBD1 (6 bases). With 6 bases removed from V and 7 bases from J, the gap between germline ends came to 13 bases. The germline V gene has CDR1 SNHLY and CDR2 FYNNEI. The CDR3 loop spans 13 amino acids.

V gene TRBV10-3 combines with J gene TRBJ2-2; maybe TRBD2 (6 bases). The V end was cut by 10 bases, the J end by 2 bases, with 17 bases between. The germline V gene has CDR1 ENHRY and CDR2 SYGVKD. The CDR3 runs 15 residues. The CDR3 coding sequence is TGTGCCACCGGAGCCCGGGACTCTAACACCGGGGAGCTGTTTTTT. It codes for CATGARDSNTGELFF.

The rearrangement uses TRBV19 and TRBJ1-1; the D gene is possibly TRBD1 (5 bases). Germline V CDR1 and CDR2: LNHDA, SQIVND (reference sequence). Trimming removed 2 bases from V and 14 bases from J, with 6 bases in between. The CDR3 has 9 amino acids. This CDR3 reads CASSIKGFF. The CDR3, as DNA: TGTGCCAGTAGTATAAAGGGGTTCTTT.

The chain couples TRBV18 to TRBJ2-5, with D perhaps matching TRBD1 (5 bases). The CDR3 totals 13 residues. Germline lookup yields CDR1 KGHSH and CDR2 LQKENI. Trimming left V 4 bases short and J 1 base short, with 7 bases between. The CDR3 reads CASSRDSQETQYF. The CDR3 DNA sequence: TGTGCCAGCTCACGCGACAGCCAAGAGACCCAGTACTTC.